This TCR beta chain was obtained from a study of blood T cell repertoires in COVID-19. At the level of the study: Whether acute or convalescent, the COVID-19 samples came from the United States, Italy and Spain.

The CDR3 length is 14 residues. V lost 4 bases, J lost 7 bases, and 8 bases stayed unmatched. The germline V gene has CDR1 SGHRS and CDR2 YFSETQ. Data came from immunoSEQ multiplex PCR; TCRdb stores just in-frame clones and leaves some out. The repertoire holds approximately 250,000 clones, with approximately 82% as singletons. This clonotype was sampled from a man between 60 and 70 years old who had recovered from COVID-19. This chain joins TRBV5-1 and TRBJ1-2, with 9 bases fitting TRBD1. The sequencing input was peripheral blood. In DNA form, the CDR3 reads TGCGCCAGCAGCGCGGGACAGGGTTTATTTGGCTACACCTTC. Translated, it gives CASSAGQGLFGYTF.